This is a list of T cell receptor beta chains from one sample in a study of CD8+CD57+ T cells in acquired aplastic anemia. Using its own MiXCR run on the reads, TCRdb lists one record per CDR3 protein. This table holds 200,000 to 250,000 distinct CDR3 sequences, about 59% found once. Material: sorted CD4+, CD8+, or CD8+CD57+ T cells (not recorded which) from PBMCs. The receptors here all came from a human donor in good health. CDR3s include the opening cysteine and the closing phenylalanine or tryptophan. Fields, in order: V gene, CDR3 length, J gene, CDR3 protein.

TRBV15	15	TRBJ2-7	CATSRDRAGGYEQYF
TRBV10-3	15	TRBJ2-1	CAISDGRASYNEQFF
TRBV9	15	TRBJ1-6	CASSPHGEGNSPLHF
TRBV24-1	10	TRBJ1-2	CARGTGGYTF
TRBV25-1	13	TRBJ1-1	CASTPGENTEAFF
TRBV27	18	TRBJ2-3	CASSLTSTGTGPTDTQYF
TRBV9	13	TRBJ1-2	CASSAGDPYGYTF
TRBV24-1	15	TRBJ2-5	CATSAGTGVSETQYF
TRBV24-1	16	TRBJ2-2	CATNGPGSGSGGELFF
TRBV20-1	10	TRBJ1-2	CSAKYYGYTF
TRBV11-1	15	TRBJ2-1	CASRNIDIVYNEQFF
TRBV6-2/TRBV6-3	13	TRBJ1-1	CASSYAGSTEAFF
TRBV20-1	14	TRBJ2-3	CSAGVGGLADTQYF
TRBV20-1	14	TRBJ2-5	CSATLAGVEETQYF
TRBV6-2/TRBV6-3	20	TRBJ2-1	CASSFAGLAGGSPRYNEQFF
TRBV29-1	12	TRBJ2-7	CSIGDPGNEQYF
TRBV11-2	17	TRBJ2-3	CASSLDDTGPSTDTQYF
TRBV10-1	14	TRBJ2-3	CASTLTLRPLEQYF
TRBV20-1	10	TRBJ2-1	CSAQRNEQFF
TRBV20-1	13	TRBJ2-7	CSARDDWAYEQYF
TRBV7-6	15	TRBJ2-6	CASGLDKYGANVLTF
TRBV5-1	14	TRBJ1-2	CASSQTGGEDGYTF
TRBV2	18	TRBJ2-7	CASSAHERTDLLSYEQYF
TRBV11-2	17	TRBJ2-1	CASSLGVIGRGPNEQFF
TRBV9	15	TRBJ1-2	CASSRFPQANYGYTF
TRBV20-1	16	TRBJ2-1	CSANKPGRRANNEQFF
TRBV29-1	14	TRBJ1-2	CSAESLTGDYGYTF
TRBV4-1	16	TRBJ1-1	CASSQDLVLWGTEAFF
TRBV5-1	13	TRBJ2-1	CASSLRGFDEQFF
TRBV6-6	14	TRBJ2-6	CASSSGTGANVLTF
TRBV30	14	TRBJ1-1	CAGDRGSRNTEAFF
TRBV6-5	13	TRBJ2-7	CASSYSGGLEQYF
TRBV2	16	TRBJ2-1	CASSEGRTGSYNEQFF
TRBV5-5	16	TRBJ1-6	CASRRDRSSYNSPLHF
TRBV6-2/TRBV6-3	12	TRBJ1-2	CASSTGTDSYTF
TRBV11-2	13	TRBJ2-3	CAISKSSTDTQYF
TRBV12-3/TRBV12-4	14	TRBJ2-7	CASSPVQSTYEQYF
TRBV6-5	14	TRBJ2-7	CASSYGGVSYEQYF
TRBV6-5	13	TRBJ1-2	CASRTDREDGYTF
TRBV20-1	12	TRBJ1-5	CSARTGPGPQHF
TRBV29-1	11	TRBJ2-2	CSVGDTWELFF
TRBV4-3	16	TRBJ1-2	CASSQLGQLSTYGYTF
TRBV29-1	15	TRBJ2-7	CSVELSGGGNYEQYF
TRBV5-1	15	TRBJ1-1	CASSLVYRVPTEAFF
TRBV24-1	14	TRBJ2-1	CATAARLATNEQFF
TRBV20-1	16	TRBJ2-7	CSARVVRTDNLGEQYF
TRBV10-3	15	TRBJ2-1	CAISELASGRNEQFF
TRBV9	17	TRBJ1-2	CASSFGEDSARGYGYTF
TRBV7-9	16	TRBJ2-1	CASSQEVRDSGGEQFF
TRBV5-8	13	TRBJ1-1	CASSLDDGREAFF
TRBV13	11	TRBJ1-3	CASSPTSGLDF
TRBV7-6	14	TRBJ2-1	CASSAQRGFNEQFF
TRBV19	14	TRBJ2-7	CASRPTGGVYEQYF
TRBV7-8	16	TRBJ1-6	CASSPRRRGQDSPLHF